This T cell receptor (beta chain) was retrieved from a study of siplizumab effects on memory and regulatory T cells. Study outcomes and limitations: The apparent diversity of naive T cells exceeded that of memory cells, and naive T cells seemed to make a major contribution to the alloresponse. Naive-or-memory phenotypes were unassignable for roughly 80-97% of proliferating CD4+ or CD8+ clones.

CDR1 SNHLY and CDR2 FYNNEI come from the germline V gene. The germline V and J ends were trimmed by 6 bases and 4 bases, with 8 bases remaining between them. The CDR3 runs to 12 residues. Details on this clone: Its cognate antigen is unknown.

Sequencing used immunoSEQ multiplex PCR; TCRdb keeps in-frame clones, though not all of them. The top ten hold less than 0.85% of the sample, which has about 100,000 clones, about 92% seen once. The receptor was derived from a human donor in good health. The sample consisted of Tregs sorted from blood. The chain employs TRBV2 and TRBJ2-3, with D hard to call. The CDR3 sequence: CASSHLPDTQYF. CDR3 sequence (DNA): TGTGCCAGCAGCCATTTGCCAGATACGCAGTATTTT.